This T cell receptor beta chain was observed in a study of blood T cell repertoires in COVID-19. There are a few counts of this clone. CDR3 size: 16 residues. With 1 base clipped from V and 6 bases from J, the junction kept 6 bases outside the gene matches. Germline V gene data show CDR1 as SGHNT and CDR2 as YYREEE (reference sequence). Data came from immunoSEQ multiplex PCR; TCRdb stores just in-frame clones and leaves some out. The sample has 110,000 to 150,000 clones; about 88% are singletons. The sample was peripheral blood. The chain carries TRBV5-4 and TRBJ2-2, with TRBD2 identical over 10 bases. This receptor was identified in a human donor in a cohort sampled during active COVID-19. The CDR3 DNA is TGTGCCAGCAGCTTGAGAACTAGCGGGGTATCCGGGGAGCTGTTTTTT. This translates into CASSLRTSGVSGELFF. The full variable domain, its missing parts supplied by reference TRBV5-4 and TRBJ2-2, is ETGVTQSPTHLIKTRGQQVTLRCSSQSGHNTVSWYQQALGQGPQFIFQYYREEENGRGNFPPRFSGLQFPNYSSELNVNALELDDSALYLCASSLRTSGVSGELFFGEGSRLTVL.